The 18 T cell receptor beta chains below were found in one sample sequenced in a study of T cell responses to AZD1222 COVID-19 vaccine. The data were produced by immunoSEQ multiplex PCR, yet TCRdb's version contains in-frame clones alone and is incomplete. This repertoire shows tens of thousands of clones, under 95% found once; its top ten account for about 24%. Sample: peripheral blood, taken on day 0 of AZD1222 vaccination. These TCRs come from an adult in good health.

This clone was counted once. V is TRBV19 and J is TRBJ2-6; D is ambiguous. The CDR3 contains 19 residues. Trimming removed 7 bases from V and 3 bases from J, with 25 bases in between. CDR1 is LNHDA, CDR2 SQIVND, per germline (reference sequence). CDR3 DNA: TGTGCCAGTACCCCAGCTCTATTATCACGGGCGATTGGGGCCAACGTCCTGACTTTC. It translates to CASTPALLSRAIGANVLTF.

The J gene is TRBJ1-5, the V gene TRBV28; D is undetermined. The germline V and J ends were trimmed by 3 bases and 2 bases, with 11 bases remaining between them. The CDR3 loop spans 15 amino acids. CDR1 is MDHEN, CDR2 SYDVKM, per germline. The CDR3 nucleotides read TGTGCCAGCAGTTTGGAATTGGGTGGCAATCAGCCCCAGCATTTT. Its translation is CASSLELGGNQPQHF.

V gene TRBV13 combines with J gene TRBJ1-2; 12 bases fit TRBD1. CDR3 length: 15 residues. With V trimmed by 3 bases and J by 8 bases, 7 bases remained unmatched. Germline lookup yields CDR1 PRHDT and CDR2 FYEKMQ (reference sequence). CDR3 residues: CASSLTGTGGAGYTF. DNA of the CDR3: TGTGCCAGCAGCTTGACCGGGACAGGGGGCGCAGGCTACACCTTC.

The genes are TRBV5-1 and TRBJ2-1, with TRBD2 identical over 9 bases. From germline, CDR1 is SGHRS and CDR2 YFSETQ. Trimming removed 4 bases from V and 8 bases from J; junction bases left unmatched: 10. This CDR3 has 15 amino acids. The CDR3 protein is CASSPRGTSRDEQFF. Written as DNA, the CDR3 is TGCGCCAGCAGCCCCCGGGGGACTAGCCGCGATGAGCAGTTCTTC.

A few counts support this clone. The chain recombines TRBV7-2 with TRBJ2-7; TRBD2 aligns across 11 bases. The germline CDR1 and CDR2 sequences are SGHTA and FQGNSA. V shed 1 base, J shed 3 bases, and the junction held 2 bases outside the gene matches. The CDR3 loop spans 15 amino acids. The chain's CDR3 is CASSLGLAGLYEQYF. The CDR3 DNA reads as TGTGCCAGCAGCTTAGGACTAGCGGGGCTCTACGAGCAGTACTTC.

The V gene is TRBV19, the J gene TRBJ1-5; TRBD1 is a possible D gene (5 bases). Germline CDR1 reads LNHDA; CDR2 reads SQIVND (reference sequence). V lost 7 bases and J 3 bases, leaving 10 bases between the germline ends. CDR3 length equals 13 residues. The CDR3 loop reads CASTMTVNQPQHF. CDR3 nucleotide sequence: TGTGCCAGTACCATGACAGTCAATCAGCCCCAGCATTTT.

The chain employs TRBV7-9 and TRBJ2-7, with 7 bases fitting TRBD1. Per germline, CDR1 SEHNR and CDR2 FQNEAQ (reference sequence). CDR3 length: 14 amino acids. The junction had 6 bases not matched to a gene; V was cut back by 5 bases and J by 2 bases. CDR3 residues: CASSGNDRAYEQYF. In DNA, the CDR3 is TGTGCCAGCAGCGGAAATGACAGGGCCTACGAGCAGTACTTC.

This clone has only one observation. The chain is built from TRBV7-2 and TRBJ1-5; D is possibly TRBD1 (6 bases). Germline values: CDR1 SGHTA, CDR2 FQGNSA. V shed 5 bases and J shed 7 bases, with 18 bases lying between them. The CDR3 length is 15 residues. As DNA, the CDR3 is TGTGCCAGCAGCCCAGAAGGGGGGGGCTGGCAGCCCCAGCATTTT. Encoded protein: CASSPEGGGWQPQHF.

The gene calls are TRBV5-6 and TRBJ2-3; the D gene could be TRBD1 or TRBD2 (5 bases each). Germline V gene data show CDR1 as SGHDT and CDR2 as YYEEEE. The CDR3 is made up of 14 amino acids. V was shortened by 3 bases and J by 1 base, with 9 bases between the two germline ends. CDR3 bases: TGTGCCAGCAGCTGGGGGACGGGCACAGATACGCAGTATTTT. It codes for CASSWGTGTDTQYF. The full variable domain, in which reference TRBV5-6 and TRBJ2-3 provide the parts outside the CDR3, is DAGVTQSPTHLIKTRGQQVTLRCSPKSGHDTVSWYQQALGQGPQFIFQYYEEEERQRGNFPDRFSGHQFPNYSSELNVNALLLGDSALYLCASSWGTGTDTQYFGPGTRLTVL.

The rearrangement uses TRBV7-2 and TRBJ2-7; perhaps TRBD2 as D (6 bases). The CDR3 spans 13 residues. Germline CDR1 SGHTA, CDR2 FQGNSA. V was trimmed by 6 bases and J by 4 bases, leaving 13 bases between them. The CDR3 loop is CASRGTGKYEQYF. CDR3 in DNA: TGTGCCAGCAGGGGGACTGGGAAGTACGAGCAGTACTTC.

The chain is built from TRBV27 and TRBJ1-2; 7 positions match TRBD1. The germline V gene has CDR1 MNHEY and CDR2 SMNVEV (reference sequence). The CDR3 is made up of 17 amino acids. V gave up 2 bases and J gave up 5 bases; unmatched junction bases: 14. The CDR3 is CASSLTRQGAGLYGYTF. The CDR3 DNA reads as TGTGCCAGCAGTTTAACCCGACAGGGTGCGGGTCTGTATGGCTACACCTTC.

This sequence joins TRBV7-2 and TRBJ1-1; D not resolved. Per germline, CDR1 SGHTA and CDR2 FQGNSA. The CDR3 runs 14 residues. V gave up 1 base and J gave up 1 base, with 7 bases separating them. CDR3 region: CASSLGHQNTEAFF. The DNA for the CDR3 is TGTGCCAGCAGCTTAGGCCACCAGAACACTGAAGCTTTCTTT.

V gene TRBV6-5 combines with J gene TRBJ1-4, with no clear D. V was cut by 6 bases and J by 6 bases, with 17 bases left in between. Germline values: CDR1 MNHEY, CDR2 SVGAGI. This CDR3 is 15 amino acids long. The CDR3 DNA reads as TGTGCCAGCAGAACCTCCTTACGTTTGGATGAAAAACTGTTTTTT. This codes for CASRTSLRLDEKLFF.

J is TRBJ1-2 and V is TRBV6-2 or TRBV6-3; 8 bases map to TRBD1. This CDR3 is built from 15 residues. V lost 4 bases to trimming and J lost 8 bases; unmatched junction nucleotides: 12. CDR1 MNHEY and CDR2 SVGEGT come from the germline V gene. The CDR3 nucleotides are TGTGCCAGCAGTTCGCCGGGACAGGCCGGTTGGGGCTACACCTTC. Its translation is CASSSPGQAGWGYTF.

The rearrangement joins TRBV10-3 to TRBJ2-5, with 9 bases that match TRBD2. Trimming cost V 7 bases and J 5 bases; bases outside gene matches: 5. This CDR3 contains 13 residues. Germline V gene sequence: CDR1 ENHRY, CDR2 SYGVKD. CDR3 DNA sequence: TGTGCCATCACAGCTAGCGGGGATGAGACCCAGTACTTC. Amino acids: CAITASGDETQYF.

V and J are TRBV5-4 and TRBJ1-5; D call uncertain. CDR1 is SGHNT and CDR2 is YYREEE in the germline V gene (reference sequence). Trimming shortened V by 3 bases and J by 1 base, and 11 bases separated the two germline ends. This CDR3 is built from 15 residues. The CDR3, as DNA: TGTGCCAGCAGCTCCGGGCCGGGGAGCAATCAGCCCCAGCATTTT. Protein product: CASSSGPGSNQPQHF.

This rearrangement joins TRBV19 to TRBJ1-5; TRBD1 might be the D (5 bases). The CDR3 is made up of 15 amino acids. V was pared by 7 bases and J by 1 base, with 14 bases between. CDR1 LNHDA and CDR2 SQIVND come from the germline V gene (reference sequence). The CDR3 DNA is TGTGCCAGTACCCGTGTTGGACACAGCAATCAGCCCCAGCATTTT. Translating it yields CASTRVGHSNQPQHF.

The chain recombines TRBV9 with TRBJ1-6; D unresolved. CDR1 and CDR2 from the germline V gene are SGDLS and YYNGEE. Between the trimmed V and J ends, which lost 0 bases and 5 bases, there was a span of 9 bases. The CDR3 is 15 residues long. The CDR3 is CASSVVVGNNSPLHF. DNA for the CDR3: TGTGCCAGCAGCGTAGTAGTAGGGAATAATTCACCCCTCCACTTT.